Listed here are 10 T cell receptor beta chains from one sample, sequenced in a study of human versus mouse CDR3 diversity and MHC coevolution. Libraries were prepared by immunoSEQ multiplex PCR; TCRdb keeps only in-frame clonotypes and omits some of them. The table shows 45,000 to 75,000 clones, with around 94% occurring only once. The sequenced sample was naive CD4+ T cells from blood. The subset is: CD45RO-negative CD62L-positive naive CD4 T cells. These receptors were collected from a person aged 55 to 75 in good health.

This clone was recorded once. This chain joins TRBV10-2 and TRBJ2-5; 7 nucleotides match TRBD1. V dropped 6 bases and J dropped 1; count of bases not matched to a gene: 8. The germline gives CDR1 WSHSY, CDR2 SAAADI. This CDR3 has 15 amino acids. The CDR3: CASSRQGGGQETQYF. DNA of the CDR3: TGCGCCAGCAGCCGACAGGGTGGGGGCCAAGAGACCCAGTACTTC.

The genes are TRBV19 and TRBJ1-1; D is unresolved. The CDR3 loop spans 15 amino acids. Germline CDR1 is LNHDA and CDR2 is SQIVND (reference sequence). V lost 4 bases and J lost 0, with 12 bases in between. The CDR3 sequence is CASSTRGRLNTEAFF. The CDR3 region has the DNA TGTGCCAGTAGTACCCGAGGGCGATTGAACACTGAAGCTTTCTTT. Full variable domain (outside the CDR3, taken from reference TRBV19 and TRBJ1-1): DGGITQSPKYLFRKEGQNVTLSCEQNLNHDAMYWYRQDPGQGLRLIYYSQIVNDFQKGDIAEGYSVSREKKESFPLTVTSAQKNPTAFYLCASSTRGRLNTEAFFGQGTRLTVV.

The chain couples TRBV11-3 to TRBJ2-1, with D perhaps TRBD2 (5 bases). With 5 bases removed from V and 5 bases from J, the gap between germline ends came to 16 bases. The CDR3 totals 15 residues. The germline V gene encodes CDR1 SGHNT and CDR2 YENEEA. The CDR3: CASSPRAAGHNEQFF. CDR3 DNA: TGTGCCAGCAGCCCCCGGGCCGCGGGTCACAATGAGCAGTTCTTC.

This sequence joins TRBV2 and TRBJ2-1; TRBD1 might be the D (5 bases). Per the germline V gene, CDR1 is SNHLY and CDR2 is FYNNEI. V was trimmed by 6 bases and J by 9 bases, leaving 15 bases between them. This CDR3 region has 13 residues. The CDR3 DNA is TGTGCCAGCAGCGGCGACAGACCGGGTGAGCAGTTCTTC. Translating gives CASSGDRPGEQFF.

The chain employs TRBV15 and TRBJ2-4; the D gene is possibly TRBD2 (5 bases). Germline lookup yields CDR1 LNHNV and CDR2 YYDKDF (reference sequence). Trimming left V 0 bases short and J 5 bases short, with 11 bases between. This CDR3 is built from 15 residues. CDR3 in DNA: TGTGCCACCAGCAGAGAATCCTACGGGGAAAACATTCAGTACTTC. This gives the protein CATSRESYGENIQYF.

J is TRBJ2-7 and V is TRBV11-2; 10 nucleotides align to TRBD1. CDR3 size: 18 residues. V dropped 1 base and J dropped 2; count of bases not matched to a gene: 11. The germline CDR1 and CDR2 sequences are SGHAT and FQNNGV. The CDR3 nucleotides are TGTGCCAGCAGCTTAGCGGGGTGGGGACAGGGGAGGGCCTACGAGCAGTACTTC. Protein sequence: CASSLAGWGQGRAYEQYF.

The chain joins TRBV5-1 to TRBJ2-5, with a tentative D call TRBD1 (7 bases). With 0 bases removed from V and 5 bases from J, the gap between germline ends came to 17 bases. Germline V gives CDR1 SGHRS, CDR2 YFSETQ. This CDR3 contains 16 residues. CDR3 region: CASSLVSEGAGETQYF. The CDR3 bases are TGCGCCAGCAGCTTGGTCTCGGAGGGGGCAGGGGAGACCCAGTACTTC.

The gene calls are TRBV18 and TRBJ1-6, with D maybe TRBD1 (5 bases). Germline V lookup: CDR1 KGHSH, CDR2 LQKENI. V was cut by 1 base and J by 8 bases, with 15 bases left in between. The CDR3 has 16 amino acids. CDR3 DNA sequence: TGTGCCAGCTCACCACGGTCACCCGGGGGGGATTCACCCCTCCACTTT. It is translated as CASSPRSPGGDSPLHF.

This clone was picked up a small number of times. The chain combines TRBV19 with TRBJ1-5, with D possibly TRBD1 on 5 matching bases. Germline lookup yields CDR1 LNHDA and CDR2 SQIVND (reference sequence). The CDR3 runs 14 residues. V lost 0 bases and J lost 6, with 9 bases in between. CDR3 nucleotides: TGTGCCAGTAGTATAGATGCGGGGGGTCAGCCCCAGCATTTT. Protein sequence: CASSIDAGGQPQHF.

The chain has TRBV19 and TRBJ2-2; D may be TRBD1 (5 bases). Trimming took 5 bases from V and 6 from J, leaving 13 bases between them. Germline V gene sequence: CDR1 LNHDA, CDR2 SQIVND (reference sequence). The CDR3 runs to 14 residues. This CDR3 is CASSPMVRAGELFF. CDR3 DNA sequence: TGTGCCAGTAGTCCCATGGTCAGGGCCGGGGAGCTGTTTTTT.